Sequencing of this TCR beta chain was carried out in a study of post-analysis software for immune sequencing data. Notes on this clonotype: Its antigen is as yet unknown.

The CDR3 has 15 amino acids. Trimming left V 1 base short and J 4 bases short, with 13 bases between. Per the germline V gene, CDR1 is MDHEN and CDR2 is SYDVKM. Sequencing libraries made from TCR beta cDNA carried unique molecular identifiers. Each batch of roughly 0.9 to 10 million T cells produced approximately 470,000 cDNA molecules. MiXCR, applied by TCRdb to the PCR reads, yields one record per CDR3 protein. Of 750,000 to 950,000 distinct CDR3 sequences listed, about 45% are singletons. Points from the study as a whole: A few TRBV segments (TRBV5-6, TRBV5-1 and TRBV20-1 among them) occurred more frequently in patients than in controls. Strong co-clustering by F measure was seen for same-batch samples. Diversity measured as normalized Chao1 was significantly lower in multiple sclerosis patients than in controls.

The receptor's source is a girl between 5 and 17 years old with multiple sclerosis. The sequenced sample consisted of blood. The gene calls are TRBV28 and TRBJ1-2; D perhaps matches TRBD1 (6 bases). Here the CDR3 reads CASSLLQGAPYGYTF. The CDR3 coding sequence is TGTGCCAGCAGTTTATTACAGGGCGCTCCCTATGGCTACACCTTC.